What follows are 29 T cell receptor beta chains derived from one specimen sequenced in a study of T cells after yellow fever vaccination. TCRdb itself ran the 5' RACE reads through MiXCR, one entry per CDR3 protein. The table records about 74,000 distinct CDR3 sequences, approximately 7% of them present only once. The sample here was CD8+ T cells sorted from PBMCs, taken around 5 days after the first yellow fever vaccination. All receptors derive from a man between 18 and 29 years old who received the YFV17D yellow fever vaccine.

The chain is built from TRBV6-1 and TRBJ2-7, with 9 positions matching TRBD2. J was trimmed by 2 bases and V by 6 bases; bases with no gene match: 11. CDR1 is MNHNS and CDR2 is SASEGT in the germline V gene. This CDR3 is 16 amino acids long. This chain's CDR3 is CASRNLAGFAPYEQYF. The CDR3 nucleotides read TGTGCCAGCAGAAACCTAGCGGGGTTCGCCCCCTACGAGCAGTACTTC.

This clonotype was seen repeatedly, ten times or more. The rearrangement joins TRBV12-3 or TRBV12-4 to TRBJ2-2, with TRBD1 identical over 7 bases. V shed 5 bases and J 0 bases; nucleotides not matched to a gene: 15. The length of the CDR3 is 19 residues. The CDR3 here is CASSPTGKVHLANTGELFF. In DNA, the CDR3 is TGTGCCAGCAGTCCGACAGGGAAAGTCCACCTCGCGAACACCGGGGAGCTGTTTTTT.

On this clonotype itself: With a much larger clone just one base away, this may be a read error. The rearrangement links TRBV4-1 to TRBJ2-7; possibly TRBD1 for D (5 bases). Germline CDR1 reads MGHRA; CDR2 reads YSYEKL. The CDR3 loop spans 14 amino acids. CDR3 sequence: CDSSQDPGPYEQYF. CDR3 nucleotide sequence: TGCGACAGCAGCCAAGATCCAGGGCCCTACGAGCAGTACTTC.

This clonotype was seen repeatedly, ten times or more. The chain has TRBV6-1 and TRBJ2-2, with a possible D match to TRBD2 (6 bases). V lost 4 bases to trimming and J lost 4 bases, with 7 bases between them. Germline V gene lookup returns CDR1 MNHNS and CDR2 SASEGT. CDR3 length equals 13 residues. CDR3 region: CASSGGVTGELFF. The CDR3 nucleotides read TGTGCCAGCAGTGGCGGGGTCACCGGGGAGCTGTTTTTT.

The chain employs TRBV20-1 and TRBJ2-3; D might be TRBD1 or TRBD2, each matching 5 bases. The CDR3 runs 19 residues. Germline V lookup: CDR1 DFQATT, CDR2 SNEGSKA (reference sequence). V was shortened by 4 bases and J by 8 bases, with 34 bases between the two germline ends. CDR3 DNA sequence: TGCAGTGCTATTTCCTGGGCGCGAATAACGGCCGGGGCACAGGTTACGCAGTATTTT. The encoded protein is CSAISWARITAGAQVTQYF.

About this clonotype itself: A much larger clone sits a single nucleotide away, making a read error possible. The V call is TRBV20-1, the J call TRBJ2-7; 8 nucleotides align to TRBD1. Germline V gene sequence: CDR1 DFQATT, CDR2 SNEGSKA (reference sequence). The CDR3 is made up of 14 amino acids. The CDR3 nucleotides are TGCAGTGCTAGAGATAGCGACAGGGGCTACGCGCAGTACTTC. It is translated as CSARDSDRGYAQYF.

This clonotype was seen repeatedly, ten times or more. The genes are TRBV7-8 and TRBJ1-1; unclear D gene. Trimming cost V 3 bases and J 5 bases, with 10 bases left between them. The CDR3 has 13 amino acids. Germline V gene sequence: CDR1 SGHVS, CDR2 FQNEAQ. CDR3 amino acids: CASSFQRDTEAFF. The CDR3 DNA sequence: TGTGCCAGCAGCTTTCAGAGGGATACTGAAGCTTTCTTT.

Ten or more counts support this clonotype. The gene calls are TRBV12-3 or TRBV12-4 and TRBJ2-1; D ambiguous. This CDR3 comprises 13 residues. V was clipped by 2 bases and J by 8 bases, with 10 bases between them. The CDR3 loop is CASSLRFGYEQFF. CDR3 coding DNA: TGTGCCAGCAGTTTAAGGTTTGGGTATGAGCAGTTCTTC.

V is TRBV6-5 and J is TRBJ2-5; 7 nucleotides align to TRBD1. V lost 0 bases, J lost 4 bases, and 5 bases stayed unmatched. Looked up from germline, CDR1 is MNHEY and CDR2 is SVGAGI. The CDR3 runs 15 residues. Written as DNA, the CDR3 is TGTGCCAGCAGTTACTCGAAAGGGGGCGGAGAGACCCAGTACTTC. Encoded protein: CASSYSKGGGETQYF.

The chain carries TRBV29-1 and TRBJ2-1; D is perhaps TRBD2 (5 bases). The CDR3 extends over 14 amino acids. Germline V CDR1 and CDR2: SQVTM, ANQGSEA. Deletions cut 1 base from V and 0 bases from J, with 7 bases between. The CDR3 DNA follows: TGCAGCGTTGAAGGTGGGAGCTCCTACAATGAGCAGTTCTTC. Residues: CSVEGGSSYNEQFF.

The sample holds many counts of this clonotype. The rearrangement joins TRBV4-1 to TRBJ2-1; D is unresolved. CDR1 MGHRA and CDR2 YSYEKL come from the germline V gene. The CDR3 runs to 14 residues. Trimming removed 4 bases at V and 5 bases at J, with 12 bases between. CDR3: CASSPTGSDNEQFF. CDR3 coding DNA: TGCGCCAGCAGCCCTACCGGTTCGGACAATGAGCAGTTCTTC.

The chain combines TRBV7-3 with TRBJ2-1; no definite D call. This CDR3 spans 15 amino acids. Germline CDR1 reads SGHTA; CDR2 reads FQGTGA. Trimming removed 5 bases from V and 8 bases from J, with 19 bases in between. Written as DNA, the CDR3 is TGTGCCAGCAGCCTTGAGCAGGCCAGGATAGATGAGCAGTTCTTC. Protein product: CASSLEQARIDEQFF.

There are a few counts of this clonotype. The chain has TRBV7-9 and TRBJ2-7; weak D call: TRBD1 (5 bases). The CDR3 loop spans 13 amino acids. V was trimmed by 6 bases and J by 1 base, leaving 10 bases between them. Germline CDR1 SEHNR, CDR2 FQNEAQ (reference sequence). CDR3 coding DNA: TGTGCCAGCAGACCCAGGGATTCCTACGAGCAGTACGTC. It codes for CASRPRDSYEQYV.

This clonotype came up a few times. V usage is TRBV7-9 and J usage is TRBJ1-1; 7 positions match TRBD1. The CDR3 has 16 residues. The ends lost 0 bases at V and 0 bases at J; junction bases unmatched: 4. CDR1 is SEHNR, CDR2 FQNEAQ, per germline (reference sequence). This CDR3 reads CASSLARQGLNTEAFF. In DNA form, the CDR3 reads TGTGCCAGCAGCTTAGCCCGACAGGGCCTGAACACTGAAGCTTTCTTT. The whole variable domain, filled in from reference TRBV7-9 and TRBJ1-1, reads DTGVSQNPRHKITKRGQNVTFRCDPISEHNRLYWYRQTLGQGPEFLTYFQNEAQLEKSRLLSDRFSAERPKGSFSTLEIQRTEQGDSAMYLCASSLARQGLNTEAFFGQGTRLTVV.

The rearrangement uses TRBV4-1 and TRBJ2-6, with D uncertain. The CDR3 is 15 amino acids. The germline CDR1 and CDR2 sequences are MGHRA and YSYEKL. V lost 4 bases to trimming and J lost 1 base, with 8 bases between them. CDR3 bases: TGCGCCAGCAGCCGAGGCAGGTCTGGGGCCAACGTCCTGACTTTC. It codes for CASSRGRSGANVLTF.

Many counts were recorded for this clonotype. The chain combines TRBV28 with TRBJ2-7; 8 bases fit TRBD1. The CDR3 consists of 13 residues. CDR1 is MDHEN and CDR2 is SYDVKM in the germline V gene. V was pared by 3 bases and J by 5 bases, with 3 bases of the junction left unmatched. CDR3 bases: TGTGCCAGCAGTTTTGACAGGGGCCACGAGCAGTACGTC. This codes for CASSFDRGHEQYV.

The chain has TRBV6-5 and TRBJ1-2; the D is unclear. The CDR3 has 15 residues. Trimming shortened V by 2 bases and J by 5 bases, and 15 bases separated the two germline ends. CDR1 is MNHEY, CDR2 SVGAGI, per germline. Here the CDR3 reads CASSYGREFGYGYTF. CDR3 nucleotides: TGTGCCAGCAGTTACGGCCGGGAGTTCGGGTATGGCTACACCTTC.

This clonotype was seen repeatedly, ten times or more. This CDR3 reads CASSVDGGTDTQYF. The CDR3 DNA is TGTGCCAGCAGCGTAGATGGGGGTACAGATACGCAGTATTTT. The V call is TRBV9, the J call TRBJ2-3, with D possibly called TRBD1 or TRBD2 (5 bases each). Looked up from germline, CDR1 is SGDLS and CDR2 is YYNGEE. Trimming left V 0 bases short and J 3 bases short, with 8 bases between. There are 14 residues in the CDR3.

At least ten counts were recorded for this clonotype. The chain recombines TRBV6-2 or TRBV6-3 with TRBJ2-5, with 7 bases aligning to TRBD2. V lost 6 bases to trimming and J lost 0 bases; unmatched junction nucleotides: 4. Germline V CDR1 and CDR2: MNHEY, SVGEGT. CDR3 length: 14 residues. This chain's CDR3 is CASRNLADQETQYF. CDR3 in DNA: TGTGCCAGCAGAAACCTAGCGGACCAAGAGACCCAGTACTTC.

The chain joins TRBV9 to TRBJ2-2; D tentatively fits TRBD1 or TRBD2 (5 bases each). In germline, CDR1 is SGDLS, CDR2 YYNGEE. The CDR3 contains 16 residues. V gave up 3 bases and J gave up 3 bases, with 15 bases separating them. The CDR3 loop reads CASSGDPGRDTGELFF. In DNA form, the CDR3 reads TGTGCCAGCAGCGGGGATCCGGGACGAGACACCGGGGAGCTGTTTTTT.

This clonotype has at least ten counts. Relative to the germline gene, one junction end is altered; a read error may explain this. The V call is TRBV20-1, the J call TRBJ2-5, with D perhaps TRBD1 (7 bases). The germline CDR1 and CDR2 sequences are DFQATT and SNEGSKA (reference sequence). The CDR3 has 11 residues. The DNA for the CDR3 is TGCAGTGCAATCAGGGGGGAGACCCAGCACTTC. Amino acid sequence: CSAIRGETQHF.

The chain couples TRBV27 to TRBJ1-1; D is uncertain. Germline CDR1 MNHEY, CDR2 SMNVEV (reference sequence). V dropped 5 bases and J dropped 4 bases, with 11 bases sitting between them. CDR3 length: 13 residues. CDR3 sequence reads: CASSPPGGTEAFF. As DNA, the CDR3 is TGTGCCAGCAGTCCCCCGGGTGGCACTGAAGCTTTCTTT.

In this sample, this clonotype turned up many times. V gene TRBV25-1 combines with J gene TRBJ1-3; no firm D call. Germline V CDR1 and CDR2: MGHDK, SYGVNS. With 6 bases removed from V and 2 bases from J, the gap between germline ends came to 11 bases. CDR3 length equals 14 residues. CDR3 nucleotides: TGTGCCAGCAGCCCCGGCCATACTGGAAACACCATATATTTT. Protein product: CASSPGHTGNTIYF.

The chain combines TRBV20-1 with TRBJ2-1; a weak D match, TRBD2 (6 bases). V lost 0 bases, J lost 6 bases, and 12 bases lay in between. The CDR3 covers 14 residues. CDR1 is DFQATT, CDR2 SNEGSKA, per germline (reference sequence). CDR3 nucleotides: TGCAGTGCTAGAGATGTCGCGACTAGCAATGAGCAGTTCTTC. Its protein product is CSARDVATSNEQFF.

This clonotype has more than one count but fewer than ten. The rearrangement links TRBV6-2 or TRBV6-3 to TRBJ1-2; no clear D gene. The V end lost 0 bases, the J end lost 4 bases, and 12 bases lay between the germline ends. The CDR3 totals 15 residues. The germline CDR1 and CDR2 sequences are MNHEY and SVGEGT. The CDR3 DNA follows: TGTGCCAGCAGTTACTCGGGCGGTGTTGGCTATGGCTACACCTTC. Protein: CASSYSGGVGYGYTF.

Turning to this clonotype: A read error may account for a junction end that differs from germline. The chain recombines TRBV4-1 with TRBJ1-4; D might be TRBD1 (5 bases). The CDR3 runs 13 residues. Germline V gene sequence: CDR1 MGHRA, CDR2 YSYEKL. This CDR3 is CASSQPNAGGHNF. The CDR3 DNA sequence: TGCGCCAGCAGCCAACCAAACGCGGGTGGACACAACTTT.

About this clonotype itself: This clone may be a read error of a much larger clone one base away. The gene calls are TRBV9 and TRBJ1-5; D not resolved. The germline gives CDR1 SGDLS, CDR2 YYNGEE. The CDR3 covers 15 residues. Written as DNA, the CDR3 is TGTTCCAGCAGCGTAGGCGGAAATAGCAATCAGCCCCAGCATTTT. Translating it yields CSSSVGGNSNQPQHF.

This clonotype appeared a few times. This sequence joins TRBV15 and TRBJ2-7; no definite D call. Germline CDR1 reads LNHNV; CDR2 reads YYDKDF (reference sequence). The CDR3 has 12 amino acids. V was shortened by 1 base and J by 3 bases, with 4 bases between the two germline ends. The CDR3 spells CATSRGDYEQYF. The DNA of the CDR3 is TGTGCCACCAGCAGAGGGGACTACGAGCAGTACTTC.

This clonotype was observed at least ten times. This chain links TRBV19 with TRBJ2-1; D may be TRBD1 or TRBD2 (5 bases each). Germline loops: CDR1 LNHDA, CDR2 SQIVND (reference sequence). CDR3 length: 17 amino acids. Trimming removed 1 base at V and 0 bases at J, with 13 bases between. DNA for the CDR3: TGTGCCAGTAGTATAGTATTAGGGGAGAGCTCCTACAATGAGCAGTTCTTC. It specifies CASSIVLGESSYNEQFF.